These 20 T cell receptor beta chains share one sample of origin, sequenced in a study of identical twins. One entry per CDR3 protein, called by TCRdb with MiXCR from the 5' RACE reads. The table has some 440,000 distinct CDR3 sequences, approximately 25% seen once; the top ten hold over 2.5%. The same data also went into a second study, on T cells expressing NK-cell markers.

The sample was CD4+ T cells sorted from blood. The source is a woman aged 18-29 years in good health.

This rearrangement joins TRBV4-2 to TRBJ2-3; D gene ambiguous. Germline CDR1 and CDR2: LGHNA and YNFKEQ. This CDR3 has 12 amino acids. Trimming removed 0 bases at V and 7 bases at J, with 5 bases between. Written as DNA, the CDR3 is TGTGCCAGCAGCCAAGATTCCCATACGCAGTATTTT. Amino acid sequence: CASSQDSHTQYF.

The genes are TRBV5-1 and TRBJ2-7, with no clear D. The V end was cut by 7 bases, the J end by 6 bases, with 17 bases between. There are 13 residues in the CDR3. Germline-derived CDR1 and CDR2 are SGHRS and YFSETQ. The CDR3 sequence: CASANPQSGEQYF. The CDR3 DNA is TGCGCCAGCGCGAACCCGCAGTCCGGCGAGCAGTACTTC.

The chain employs TRBV3-1 and TRBJ1-5, with 7 bases aligning to TRBD1. With 4 bases clipped from V and 11 bases from J, the junction kept 14 bases outside the gene matches. The CDR3 spans 15 residues. Germline CDR1 LGHDT, CDR2 YNNKEL (reference sequence). This chain's CDR3 is CASSLASGQLAAQHF. The CDR3 DNA sequence: TGTGCCAGCAGCCTAGCCTCGGGACAGCTCGCGGCCCAGCATTTT.

The rearrangement uses TRBV10-3 and TRBJ2-5; no reliable D call. Germline V gene lookup returns CDR1 ENHRY and CDR2 SYGVKD. This CDR3 contains 13 residues. V was cut by 6 bases and J by 5 bases, with 13 bases left in between. The CDR3 DNA reads as TGTGCCATCAGACGAGGATTCGGGGAGACCCAGTACTTC. Translated, it gives CAIRRGFGETQYF.

Remarks on this clonotype: No conserved phenylalanine or tryptophan ends this CDR3, so it is likely a read error. It is unclear where the CDR3 begins or ends on the DNA, so no DNA is shown, and the CDR3 is as TCRdb lists it. The genes are TRBV21-1 and TRBJ2-5. TRBV21-1 is reported as a pseudogene. A total of 10 residues make up the CDR3, ends included. The CDR3 here is CASSKEQTRS.

This clonotype was counted at least ten times. The chain has TRBV5-6 and TRBJ1-1; 8 bases line up with TRBD1. V lost 5 bases and J lost 5; bases outside the gene matches: 8. The germline gives CDR1 SGHDT, CDR2 YYEEEE. The CDR3 covers 14 residues. The CDR3 is CASRHWTGRTEAFF. CDR3 DNA: TGTGCCAGCAGGCACTGGACAGGGCGAACTGAAGCTTTCTTT.

The rearrangement uses TRBV6-1 and TRBJ2-1; tentatively, D is TRBD1 or TRBD2 (6 bases each). V was pared by 5 bases and J by 9 bases, with 20 bases between. This CDR3 has 15 residues. Germline CDR1 is MNHNS and CDR2 is SASEGT. CDR3 sequence: CASSTVWGAYVEQFF. CDR3 sequence (DNA): TGTGCCAGCAGTACGGTTTGGGGGGCCTACGTTGAGCAGTTCTTC.

This chain links TRBV15 with TRBJ2-2, with D tentatively TRBD1 or TRBD2 (5 bases each). Looked up from germline, CDR1 is LNHNV and CDR2 is YYDKDF (reference sequence). The V and J ends lost 2 bases and 0 bases respectively, with 13 bases between them. The CDR3 runs to 17 residues. The DNA for the CDR3 is TGTGCCACCAGCAGATTACCCGGGACGTCGAACACCGGGGAGCTGTTTTTT. This translates into CATSRLPGTSNTGELFF.

This clonotype was picked up many times. This chain uses TRBV11-2 with TRBJ2-3, with D perhaps assigned TRBD1 or TRBD2 (6 bases each). V was trimmed by 0 bases and J by 4 bases, leaving 11 bases between them. Germline V gene data show CDR1 as SGHAT and CDR2 as FQNNGV. The CDR3 is 15 amino acids. CDR3 sequence reads: CASSLDRGRADTQYF. The CDR3 DNA is TGTGCCAGCAGCTTAGATCGGGGGCGGGCAGATACGCAGTATTTT.

This clonotype was observed a few times. The CDR3: CASLVASNYGYTF. The CDR3 DNA reads TGTGCCAGCCTCGTTGCCAGTAACTATGGCTACACCTTC. J is TRBJ1-2 and V is TRBV28, with unresolved D. The germline V gene encodes CDR1 MDHEN and CDR2 SYDVKM. Trimming cost V 8 bases and J 1 base, with 11 bases left between them. CDR3 size: 13 residues.

This chain links TRBV7-9 with TRBJ2-7; 11 bases align to TRBD1. Germline V gene lookup returns CDR1 SEHNR and CDR2 FQNEAQ (reference sequence). The V and J ends lost 4 bases and 5 bases, in that order; junction bases with no gene match: 7. The CDR3 loop spans 15 amino acids. CDR3 in amino acids: CASSSGQGANHEQYF. CDR3 nucleotide sequence: TGTGCCAGCAGCTCCGGACAGGGGGCCAACCACGAGCAGTACTTC.

This clonotype was observed a few times. V usage is TRBV7-8 and J usage is TRBJ1-6; D call uncertain. CDR1 and CDR2 (germline): SGHVS, FQNEAQ. The CDR3 length is 17 residues. The germline V and J ends were trimmed by 0 bases and 5 bases, with 14 bases remaining between them. The CDR3, as DNA: TGTGCCAGCAGCTTAGCGCGTGGGAAGGGAAATAATTCACCCCTCCACTTT. This gives the protein CASSLARGKGNNSPLHF.

This clonotype was counted ten times or more. The V and J genes are TRBV5-1 and TRBJ2-3; D is unresolved. The germline gives CDR1 SGHRS, CDR2 YFSETQ. This CDR3 spans 13 amino acids. V shed 4 bases and J shed 0 bases, with 6 bases lying between them. In DNA form, the CDR3 reads TGCGCCAGCAGCGTATTAAGCACAGATACGCAGTATTTT. Amino acids: CASSVLSTDTQYF.

The J gene is TRBJ1-1, the V gene TRBV7-2; D is unclear. Germline CDR1 SGHTA, CDR2 FQGNSA. The V end was cut by 3 bases, the J end by 0 bases, with 5 bases between. The CDR3 is made up of 13 amino acids. The CDR3: CASSFSMNTEAFF. The CDR3, as DNA: TGTGCCAGCAGCTTTTCCATGAACACTGAAGCTTTCTTT.

The V and J genes are TRBV20-1 and TRBJ2-3, with D perhaps matching TRBD2 (6 bases). The V and J ends lost 3 bases and 8 bases respectively, with 9 bases between them. The CDR3 has 11 residues. Germline V gene data show CDR1 as DFQATT and CDR2 as SNEGSKA (reference sequence). The CDR3 spells CSASGRGTQYF. The DNA of the CDR3 is TGCAGTGCTAGCGGGAGAGGTACGCAGTATTTT.

CDR3 DNA sequence: TGTGCCATCAGTGAGCCGACGGGAGCGGTCGGGGAGCTGTTTTTT. Translating it yields CAISEPTGAVGELFF. The rearrangement uses TRBV10-3 and TRBJ2-2; D is perhaps TRBD2 (6 bases). V gave up 2 bases and J gave up 7 bases, with 14 bases separating them. CDR1 and CDR2 from the germline V gene are ENHRY and SYGVKD. This CDR3 is 15 amino acids long.

This clonotype has a handful of counts. The chain joins TRBV5-1 to TRBJ2-3; 7 bases fit TRBD2. This CDR3 is built from 13 residues. Trimming took 4 bases from V and 4 from J; bases not matched to a gene: 3. Germline V gives CDR1 SGHRS, CDR2 YFSETQ. Written as DNA, the CDR3 is TGCGCCAGCAGCACGGCGGGGGCAGATACGCAGTATTTT. Its translation is CASSTAGADTQYF. The variable domain in full, completed from reference TRBV5-1 and TRBJ2-3, reads KAGVTQTPRYLIKTRGQQVTLSCSPISGHRSVSWYQQTPGQGLQFLFEYFSETQRNKGNFPGRFSGRQFSNSRSEMNVSTLELGDSALYLCASSTAGADTQYFGPGTRLTVL.

This clonotype has just a few counts. The chain employs TRBV29-1 and TRBJ1-2; D remains unclear. Germline CDR1 and CDR2: SQVTM and ANQGSEA. The CDR3 covers 12 residues. Between the trimmed V and J ends, which lost 3 bases and 3 bases, there was a span of 8 bases. CDR3 sequence reads: CSVDFTDYGYTF. In DNA form, the CDR3 reads TGCAGCGTTGATTTCACCGACTATGGCTACACCTTC.

This clonotype was recorded a few times. CDR3 DNA: TGTGCCAGCAGGGGAGGCGTTGAGCAGTTCTTC. This translates into CASRGGVEQFF. The chain links TRBV2 to TRBJ2-1, with a tentative D call TRBD2 (6 bases). The CDR3 spans 11 residues. Trimming removed 6 bases at V and 9 bases at J, with 9 bases between. In germline, CDR1 is SNHLY, CDR2 FYNNEI.

This clonotype appeared a few times. V usage is TRBV10-3 and J usage is TRBJ2-3; 14 nucleotides agree with TRBD2. V shed 4 bases and J 3 bases; nucleotides not matched to a gene: 3. Germline V gene lookup returns CDR1 ENHRY and CDR2 SYGVKD. This CDR3 has 16 amino acids. The CDR3 DNA is TGTGCCATCAGTGGCGGGACTAGCGGGAGAACAGATACGCAGTATTTT. Translating it yields CAISGGTSGRTDTQYF.